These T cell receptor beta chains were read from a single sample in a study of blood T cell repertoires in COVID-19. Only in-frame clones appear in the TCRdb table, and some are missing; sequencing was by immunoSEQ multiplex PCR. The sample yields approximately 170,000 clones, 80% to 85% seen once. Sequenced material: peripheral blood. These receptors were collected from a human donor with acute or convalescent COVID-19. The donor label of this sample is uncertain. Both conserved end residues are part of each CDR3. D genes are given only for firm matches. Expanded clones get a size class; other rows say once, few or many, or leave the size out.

CDR3 DNA: TGCAGTGCTAGTAGCGGGGGGTCCTACGAGCAGTACTTC
CDR3 protein: CSASSGGSYEQYF
J gene: TRBJ2-7
clone size: .
V gene: TRBV20-1
D gene: TRBD2

CDR3 DNA: TGTGCCAGCAGCTTCTCGACAGGGGGGAGCACAGATACGCAGTATTTT
CDR3 protein: CASSFSTGGSTDTQYF
J gene: TRBJ2-3
clone size: .
V gene: TRBV9
D gene: TRBD1

CDR3 DNA: TGTGCCAGCAGTGGACAGTTAGTCCGTATCTATGGCTACACCTTC
CDR3 protein: CASSGQLVRIYGYTF
J gene: TRBJ1-2
clone size: .
V gene: TRBV28
D gene: .

CDR3 DNA: TGTGCCAGCAGCCAAGAATACAGGGCCACCGGGGAGCTGTTTTTT
CDR3 protein: CASSQEYRATGELFF
J gene: TRBJ2-2
clone size: .
V gene: TRBV14
D gene: .

CDR3 DNA: TGTGCCAGCAGCCGGGACCTCGGGGGCGGGGAGCTGTTTTTT
CDR3 protein: CASSRDLGGGELFF
J gene: TRBJ2-2
clone size: .
V gene: TRBV6-5
D gene: .

CDR3 DNA: TGTGCCAGCAGCTTAGGGGACAGGGTTGATTCACCCCTCCACTTT
CDR3 protein: CASSLGDRVDSPLHF
J gene: TRBJ1-6
clone size: .
V gene: TRBV13
D gene: TRBD1

CDR3 DNA: TGCGCCAGCAGTCCGGGACACTCCTACGAGCAGTACTTC
CDR3 protein: CASSPGHSYEQYF
J gene: TRBJ2-7
clone size: .
V gene: TRBV10-1
D gene: .

CDR3 DNA: TGTGCCAGTTTTGAGGGGGTCGGTTCACCCCTCCACTTT
CDR3 protein: CASFEGVGSPLHF
J gene: TRBJ1-6
clone size: once
V gene: TRBV19
D gene: .

CDR3 DNA: TGTGCCAGCAGCTTGAGGACACCCTCTGGAAACACCATATATTTT
CDR3 protein: CASSLRTPSGNTIYF
J gene: TRBJ1-3
clone size: .
V gene: TRBV5-8
D gene: .

CDR3 DNA: TGTGCCAGCAGTTTCGTACTAGCGAGCCCGGTTGATACGCAGTATTTT
CDR3 protein: CASSFVLASPVDTQYF
J gene: TRBJ2-3
clone size: .
V gene: TRBV28
D gene: TRBD2